The 13 T cell receptor beta chains below come from one sample, sequenced in a study of molecular identifiers for immune sequencing clone quantification. TCRdb passed the PCR reads through MiXCR, listing each CDR3 protein once. Of approximately 550,000 distinct CDR3 sequences listed, about 22% were seen once; the top ten hold around 0.84%. What was sequenced was naive CD8+ T cells from blood, with Jurkat cell RNA spiked in. Indicated subset: FACS-sorted CD8+CD4-CCR7+CD45RA+ naive T cells. These TCRs come from a human donor in good health. Some libraries in this study had Jurkat cell RNA spiked in.

This clonotype showed up just a few times. This rearrangement joins TRBV29-1 to TRBJ2-7; 14 nucleotides match TRBD2. The V and J ends lost 6 bases and 2 bases, in that order; junction bases with no gene match: 3. Germline loops: CDR1 SQVTM, CDR2 ANQGSEA. CDR3 length: 14 amino acids. The CDR3 DNA reads as TGCAGCGTCGGGACTAGCGGGAGCACCTACGAGCAGTACTTC. This encodes CSVGTSGSTYEQYF.

This clonotype was seen many times. The chain is built from TRBV20-1 and TRBJ1-5, with D perhaps matching TRBD1 (5 bases). The CDR3 loop spans 13 amino acids. Trimming cost V 4 bases and J 7 bases, with 14 bases left between them. Germline V gene sequence: CDR1 DFQATT, CDR2 SNEGSKA (reference sequence). CDR3: CSAMGPETQPQHF. The CDR3, as DNA: TGCAGTGCTATGGGACCCGAGACCCAGCCCCAGCATTTT.

On this clonotype: A much larger clone differs by one base, so this may be a read error. It is likely a read error, because the conserved phenylalanine at the end of the CDR3 is missing. The chain couples TRBV6-6 to TRBJ2-3, with 9 bases that match TRBD2. Unmatched junction bases numbered 9, after V lost 7 bases and J lost 4 bases. Germline CDR1 and CDR2: MNHNY and SVGAGI (reference sequence). The length of the CDR3 is 15 residues. This CDR3 is CASILTAGGPDTQYL. CDR3 nucleotide sequence: TGTGCCAGCATTCTAACGGCGGGAGGGCCAGATACGCAGTATCTT.

This clonotype occurred many times. The rearrangement links TRBV11-2 to TRBJ2-3; 9 bases map to TRBD1. CDR1 is SGHAT and CDR2 is FQNNGV in the germline V gene. V gave up 8 bases and J gave up 5 bases; unmatched junction bases: 5. There are 13 residues in the CDR3. CDR3 residues: CASAGQGIDTQYF. CDR3 in DNA: TGTGCCAGCGCGGGACAGGGCATAGATACGCAGTATTTT.

The table lists this clonotype with many counts. The CDR3 DNA sequence: TGCGCCAGCAGCCAAGGCCGAGACAGGCACTACGAGCAGTACTTC. Its protein is CASSQGRDRHYEQYF. The V call is TRBV4-3, the J call TRBJ2-7, with D perhaps matching TRBD1 (6 bases). Germline V gene sequence: CDR1 LGHNA, CDR2 YSLEER. V was cut by 1 base and J by 3 bases, with 13 bases left in between. The CDR3 extends over 15 amino acids.

As to this clonotype: A much bigger clone sits one base away, suggesting this may be a read error. The rearrangement joins TRBV7-2 to TRBJ2-5; D is unclear. The CDR3 is 12 amino acids. From germline, CDR1 is SGHTA and CDR2 FQGNSA. CDR3 region: CASSMERKTRYF. In DNA, the CDR3 is TGTGCCAGCAGCATGGAGCGAAAGACCCGGTACTTC.

This clonotype was recorded at least ten times. The gene calls are TRBV4-1 and TRBJ1-1; D is perhaps TRBD1 (6 bases). The CDR3 extends over 16 amino acids. Germline V gene sequence: CDR1 MGHRA, CDR2 YSYEKL. V gave up 4 bases and J gave up 1 base, with 16 bases separating them. In nucleotides, the CDR3 is TGCGCCAGCAGCCCACAGGGTTACGGGGAGAACACTGAAGCTTTCTTT. Translated: CASSPQGYGENTEAFF.

This clonotype was observed a handful of times. The J gene is TRBJ2-3, the V gene TRBV6-6; D is unclear. V dropped 1 base and J dropped 2 bases, with 13 bases sitting between them. Germline V gene data show CDR1 as MNHNY and CDR2 as SVGAGI (reference sequence). The length of the CDR3 is 16 residues. The CDR3, as DNA: TGTGCCAGCAGTTACTATCTGGAACACTCCACAGATACGCAGTATTTT. It codes for CASSYYLEHSTDTQYF.

The chain links TRBV7-9 to TRBJ2-7; 13 nucleotides match TRBD2. The CDR3 consists of 15 residues. The germline gives CDR1 SEHNR, CDR2 FQNEAQ (reference sequence). V gave up 5 bases and J gave up 4 bases; unmatched junction bases: 5. CDR3 sequence (DNA): TGTGCCAGCAGCCGCCCGACTAGCGGGGGGTACGAGCAGTACTTC. It encodes CASSRPTSGGYEQYF.

The chain uses TRBV5-5 and TRBJ2-1, with a tentative D call TRBD1 (5 bases). The germline gives CDR1 SGHKS, CDR2 YYEKEE (reference sequence). The CDR3 extends over 15 amino acids. The V gene lost 2 bases and the J gene lost 0 bases, with 9 bases spanning the gap. The CDR3 loop is CASSFRASSYNEQFF. The CDR3 region has the DNA TGTGCCAGCAGCTTCAGGGCTAGCTCCTACAATGAGCAGTTCTTC.

The chain uses TRBV4-3 and TRBJ2-2, with D possibly being TRBD2 (6 bases). The CDR3 is 17 residues long. The V end lost 0 bases, the J end lost 8 bases, and 19 bases lay between the germline ends. Germline values: CDR1 LGHNA, CDR2 YSLEER. CDR3 nucleotides: TGCGCCAGCAGCCAAGATGCGGGATGGGGGTCCGCTGGGGAGCTGTTTTTT. Protein product: CASSQDAGWGSAGELFF.

In this sample, this clonotype turned up a few times. The rearrangement links TRBV19 to TRBJ1-1; D may be TRBD1 (6 bases). Germline assignment: CDR1 LNHDA and CDR2 SQIVND (reference sequence). V was clipped by 6 bases and J by 0 bases, with 14 bases between them. The length of the CDR3 is 15 residues. The CDR3 here is CASSPPGQLNTEAFF. DNA of the CDR3: TGTGCCAGTAGCCCCCCGGGACAACTGAACACTGAAGCTTTCTTT.

This clonotype has more than one count but fewer than ten. CDR3 DNA: TGTGCCAGTAGTATAGTAGGTGAAGCTTTCTTT. Translation: CASSIVGEAFF. J is TRBJ1-1 and V is TRBV19; D gene uncertain. This CDR3 is built from 11 residues. Between the trimmed V and J ends, which lost 1 base and 7 bases, there was a span of 4 bases. Germline values: CDR1 LNHDA, CDR2 SQIVND (reference sequence).